This T cell receptor (beta chain) derives from a study of OX40 agonist ivuxolimab in advanced cancers. Study-wide context: The dose-escalation cohort was around 83% male, with a mean age of 60 years, ranging about 20 to 85.

TCRdb's table, derived via immunoSEQ multiplex PCR, lists solely in-frame clones and lacks some. Of fewer than 70,000 clones listed, over 80% were seen once; the top ten hold roughly 4%. CDR1 is LNHNV and CDR2 is YYDKDF in the germline V gene (reference sequence). The junction had 6 bases not matched to a gene; V was cut back by 3 bases and J by 2 bases. The CDR3 runs to 16 residues. The sequence derives from an adult with an advanced solid tumor such as melanoma, head and neck, liver or kidney cancer. The V gene is TRBV15, the J gene TRBJ2-7; 11 bases fit TRBD2. The sample was CD4+ or CD8+ T cells sorted from blood, taken in a trial of the OX40 agonist ivuxolimab. Here the CDR3 reads CATSRHLAGGAYEQYF. DNA of the CDR3: TGTGCCACCAGCAGGCATTTAGCGGGAGGGGCCTACGAGCAGTACTTC. Filled out from reference TRBV15 and TRBJ2-7, the complete variable domain reads DAMVIQNPRYQVTQFGKPVTLSCSQTLNHNVMYWYQQKSSQAPKLLFHYYDKDFNNEADTPDNFQSRRPNTSFCFLDIRSPGLGDTAMYLCATSRHLAGGAYEQYFGPGTRLTVT.